This is a list of T cell receptor beta chains from one sample in a study of cytotoxic CD8 clonotypes in ibrutinib-treated CLL. Some clones are missing from TCRdb's copy, which holds only in-frame ones; the method was immunoSEQ multiplex PCR. The sample carries about 26,000 clones, approximately 85% recorded once. Sequences were derived from PBMCs, sampled after 24 months of ibrutinib treatment. These TCRs come from a human donor with chronic lymphocytic leukemia. Both conserved end residues are trimmed from each CDR3. Each record gives: CDR3 length, V gene, J gene, CDR3 protein.

len: 13; v_gene: TRBV9; j_gene: TRBJ1-1; CDR3aa: ASSVGGGQNPEAF
len: 12; v_gene: TRBV7-9; j_gene: TRBJ1-5; CDR3aa: ASSPLGNHQPQH
len: 12; v_gene: TRBV7-3; j_gene: TRBJ1-1; CDR3aa: ASSPRAGGTEAF
len: 12; v_gene: TRBV6-6; j_gene: TRBJ2-7; CDR3aa: ASSFDRAGYEQY
len: 12; v_gene: TRBV28; j_gene: TRBJ2-5; CDR3aa: ASRPGQGWETQY
len: 10; v_gene: TRBV19; j_gene: TRBJ2-3; CDR3aa: ASKLNTDTQY
len: 13; v_gene: TRBV5-5; j_gene: TRBJ2-7; CDR3aa: ASSLAGMISYEQY
len: 14; v_gene: TRBV5-1; j_gene: TRBJ1-6; CDR3aa: ASSLNPGLTNSPLH
len: 13; v_gene: TRBV6-6; j_gene: TRBJ2-5; CDR3aa: ASRALVGVQETQY
len: 14; v_gene: TRBV7-8; j_gene: TRBJ1-5; CDR3aa: ASSLVGGYSNQPQH
len: 11; v_gene: TRBV6-1; j_gene: TRBJ1-3; CDR3aa: ASRVGGGNTIY